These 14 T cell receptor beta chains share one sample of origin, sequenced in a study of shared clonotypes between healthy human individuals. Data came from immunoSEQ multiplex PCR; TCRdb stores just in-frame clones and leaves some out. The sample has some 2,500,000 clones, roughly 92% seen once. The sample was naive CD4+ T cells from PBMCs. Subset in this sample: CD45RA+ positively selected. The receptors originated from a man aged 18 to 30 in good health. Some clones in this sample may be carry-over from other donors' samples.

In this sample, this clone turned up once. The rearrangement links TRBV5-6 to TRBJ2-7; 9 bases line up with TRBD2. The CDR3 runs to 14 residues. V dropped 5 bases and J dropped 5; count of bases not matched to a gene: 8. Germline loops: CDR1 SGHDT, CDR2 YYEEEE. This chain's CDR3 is CASRRGLAEHEQYF. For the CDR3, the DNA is TGTGCCAGCAGACGGGGACTAGCTGAGCACGAGCAGTACTTC. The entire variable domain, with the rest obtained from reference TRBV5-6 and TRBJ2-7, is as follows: DAGVTQSPTHLIKTRGQQVTLRCSPKSGHDTVSWYQQALGQGPQFIFQYYEEEERQRGNFPDRFSGHQFPNYSSELNVNALLLGDSALYLCASRRGLAEHEQYFGPGTRLTVT.

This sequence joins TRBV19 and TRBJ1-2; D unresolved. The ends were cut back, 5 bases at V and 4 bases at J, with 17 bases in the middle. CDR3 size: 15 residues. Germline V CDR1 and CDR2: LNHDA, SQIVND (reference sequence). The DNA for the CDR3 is TGTGCCAGTAGTCCTCGGGAAGGGAGCGGCTATGGCTACACCTTC. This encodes CASSPREGSGYGYTF.

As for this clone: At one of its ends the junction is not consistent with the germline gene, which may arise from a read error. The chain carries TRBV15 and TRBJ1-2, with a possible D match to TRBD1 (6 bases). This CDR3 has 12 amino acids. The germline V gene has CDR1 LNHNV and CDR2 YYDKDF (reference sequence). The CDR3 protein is CAASRGGYGYTF. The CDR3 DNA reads TGTGCCGCCAGCAGAGGGGGGTATGGCTACACCTTC.

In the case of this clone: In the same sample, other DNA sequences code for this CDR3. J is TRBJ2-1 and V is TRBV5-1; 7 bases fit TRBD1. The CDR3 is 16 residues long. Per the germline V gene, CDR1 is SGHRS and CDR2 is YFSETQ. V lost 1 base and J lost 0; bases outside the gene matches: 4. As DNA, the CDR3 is TGCGCCAGCAGCTTGTCGGCAGGGGGCTCCTACAATGAGCAGTTCTTC. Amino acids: CASSLSAGGSYNEQFF.

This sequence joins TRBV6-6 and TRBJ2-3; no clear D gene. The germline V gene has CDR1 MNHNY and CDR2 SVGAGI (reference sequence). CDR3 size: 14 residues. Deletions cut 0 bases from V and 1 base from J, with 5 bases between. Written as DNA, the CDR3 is TGTGCCAGCAGTTACTCGCAGGGCACAGATACGCAGTATTTT. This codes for CASSYSQGTDTQYF.

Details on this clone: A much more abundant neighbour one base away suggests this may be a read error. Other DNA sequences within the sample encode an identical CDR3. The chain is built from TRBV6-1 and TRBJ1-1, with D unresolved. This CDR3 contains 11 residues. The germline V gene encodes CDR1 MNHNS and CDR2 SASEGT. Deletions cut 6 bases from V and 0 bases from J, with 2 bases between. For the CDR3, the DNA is TGTGCCAGCAGGTTGAACACTGAAGCTTTCTTT. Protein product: CASRLNTEAFF.

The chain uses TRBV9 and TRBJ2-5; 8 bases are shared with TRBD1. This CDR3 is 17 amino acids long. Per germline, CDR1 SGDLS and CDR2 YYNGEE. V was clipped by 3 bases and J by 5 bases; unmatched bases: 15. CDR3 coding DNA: TGTGCCAGCAGCGAGGGGCGGCAGGGGGCGCGAAGGGAGACCCAGTACTTC. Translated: CASSEGRQGARRETQYF.

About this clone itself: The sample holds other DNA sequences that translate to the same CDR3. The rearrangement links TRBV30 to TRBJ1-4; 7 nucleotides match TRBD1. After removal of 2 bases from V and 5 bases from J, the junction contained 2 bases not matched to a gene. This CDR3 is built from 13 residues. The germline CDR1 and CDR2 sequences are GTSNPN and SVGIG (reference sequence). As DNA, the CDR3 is TGTGCCTGGAGTCGGGACAGCAATGAAAAACTGTTTTTT. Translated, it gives CAWSRDSNEKLFF.

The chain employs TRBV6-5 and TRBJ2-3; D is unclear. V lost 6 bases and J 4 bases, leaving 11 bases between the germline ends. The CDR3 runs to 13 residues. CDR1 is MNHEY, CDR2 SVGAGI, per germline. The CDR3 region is CASSRKTSDTQYF. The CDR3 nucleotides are TGTGCCAGCAGCCGAAAAACCTCAGATACGCAGTATTTT.

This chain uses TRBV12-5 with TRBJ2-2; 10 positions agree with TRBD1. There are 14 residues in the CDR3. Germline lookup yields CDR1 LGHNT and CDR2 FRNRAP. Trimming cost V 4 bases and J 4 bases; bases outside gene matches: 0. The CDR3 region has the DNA TGTGCTAGTGGTTGGACAGGGGGCACCGGGGAGCTGTTTTTT. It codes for CASGWTGGTGELFF. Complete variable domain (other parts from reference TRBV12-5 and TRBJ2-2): DARVTQTPRHKVTEMGQEVTMRCQPILGHNTVFWYRQTMMQGLELLAYFRNRAPLDDSGMPKDRFSAEMPDATLATLKIQPSEPRDSAVYFCASGWTGGTGELFFGEGSRLTVL.

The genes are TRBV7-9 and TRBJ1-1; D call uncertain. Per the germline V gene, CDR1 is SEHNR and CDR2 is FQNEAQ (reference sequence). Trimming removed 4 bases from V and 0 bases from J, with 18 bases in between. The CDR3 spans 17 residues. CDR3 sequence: CASSSSYLHGMNTEAFF. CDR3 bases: TGTGCCAGCAGCTCATCCTATCTACACGGAATGAACACTGAAGCTTTCTTT.

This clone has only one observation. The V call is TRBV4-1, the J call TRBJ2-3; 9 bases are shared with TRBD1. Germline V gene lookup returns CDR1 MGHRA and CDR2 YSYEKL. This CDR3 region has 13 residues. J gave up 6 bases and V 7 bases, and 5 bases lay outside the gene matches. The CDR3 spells CASKQQGADTQYF. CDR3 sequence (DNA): TGCGCCAGCAAGCAACAGGGGGCGGATACGCAGTATTTT.

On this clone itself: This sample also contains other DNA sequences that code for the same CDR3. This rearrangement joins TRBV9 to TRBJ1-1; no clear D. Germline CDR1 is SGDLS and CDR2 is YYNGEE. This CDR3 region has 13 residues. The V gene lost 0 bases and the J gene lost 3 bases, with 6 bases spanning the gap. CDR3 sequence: CASSVEVDTEAFF. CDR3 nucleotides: TGTGCCAGCAGCGTAGAGGTAGACACTGAAGCTTTCTTT.

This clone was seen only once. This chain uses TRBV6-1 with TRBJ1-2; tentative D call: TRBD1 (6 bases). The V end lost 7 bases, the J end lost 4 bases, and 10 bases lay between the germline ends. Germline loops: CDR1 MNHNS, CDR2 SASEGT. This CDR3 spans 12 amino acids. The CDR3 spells CASNTGLYGYTF. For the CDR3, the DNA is TGTGCCAGCAATACAGGGCTCTATGGCTACACCTTC.